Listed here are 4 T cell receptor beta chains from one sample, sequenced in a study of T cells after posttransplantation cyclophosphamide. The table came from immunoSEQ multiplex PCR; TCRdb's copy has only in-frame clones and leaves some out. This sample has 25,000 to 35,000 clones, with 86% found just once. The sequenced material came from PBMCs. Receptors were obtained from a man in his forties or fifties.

The CDR3 sequence is CASSQGTGFGYTF. Written as DNA, the CDR3 is TGCGCCAGCAGCCAGGGGACAGGGTTTGGCTACACCTTC. This chain uses TRBV5-1 with TRBJ1-2, with 9 bases that match TRBD1. Germline V gives CDR1 SGHRS, CDR2 YFSETQ. V lost 4 bases, J lost 7 bases, and 5 bases stayed unmatched. This CDR3 contains 13 residues.

The CDR3 DNA sequence: TGTGCCAGCAGCTTCGCATCCGGCGGGAGTGGCGAGCAGTACTTC. Amino acid sequence: CASSFASGGSGEQYF. V usage is TRBV7-9 and J usage is TRBJ2-7; TRBD2 matches at 7 bases. Trimming took 3 bases from V and 6 from J; bases not matched to a gene: 11. Germline V CDR1 and CDR2: SEHNR, FQNEAQ (reference sequence). The CDR3 consists of 15 residues.

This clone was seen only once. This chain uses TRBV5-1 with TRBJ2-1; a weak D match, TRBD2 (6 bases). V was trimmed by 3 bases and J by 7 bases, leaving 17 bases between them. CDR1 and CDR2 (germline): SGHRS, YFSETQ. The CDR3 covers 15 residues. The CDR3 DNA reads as TGCGCCAGCAGCTCCCCCGGGACTCCACTAAATGAGCAGTTCTTC. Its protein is CASSSPGTPLNEQFF.

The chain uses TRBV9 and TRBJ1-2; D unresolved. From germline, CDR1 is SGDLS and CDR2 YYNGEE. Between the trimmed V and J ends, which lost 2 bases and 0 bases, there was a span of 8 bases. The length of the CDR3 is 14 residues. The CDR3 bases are TGTGCCAGCAGCGTTGGCCCATCTAACTATGGCTACACCTTC. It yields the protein CASSVGPSNYGYTF.